The rows below give T cell receptor beta chains drawn from one sample of a study of blood T cell repertoires in COVID-19. Produced via immunoSEQ multiplex PCR; TCRdb's table is partial and in-frame only. The repertoire holds 300,000 to 350,000 clones, around 91% seen once, with approximately 0.98% in the top ten. The specimen was peripheral blood. All receptors come from a woman aged 40 to 50 with COVID-19, enrolled during active disease. Both conserved end residues are part of each CDR3. Each record gives: J gene, V gene, clone size, D gene, CDR3 DNA, CDR3 protein. D genes are given only for firm matches. Clone size is stated in some rows and not others, as once, few, many or a class when expanded.

J gene: TRBJ2-5
V gene: TRBV6-5
clone size: NA
D gene: TRBD1
CDR3 DNA: TGTGCCAGCAGTCGGGACAGGGCAGAGACCCAGTACTTC
CDR3 protein: CASSRDRAETQYF

J gene: TRBJ2-7
V gene: TRBV2
clone size: NA
D gene: NA
CDR3 DNA: TGTGCCAGCACCGAACGACAGGCCCGTGGCGAGCAGTACTTC
CDR3 protein: CASTERQARGEQYF

J gene: TRBJ1-2
V gene: TRBV19
clone size: NA
D gene: NA
CDR3 DNA: TGTGCCAGTAAAGGAGGCACGACTAACTATGGCTACACCTTC
CDR3 protein: CASKGGTTNYGYTF

J gene: TRBJ1-5
V gene: TRBV15
clone size: NA
D gene: TRBD1
CDR3 DNA: TGTGCCACCGGGACAGGGGATAATAGCAATCAGCCCCAGCATTTT
CDR3 protein: CATGTGDNSNQPQHF

J gene: TRBJ2-2
V gene: TRBV5-1
clone size: once
D gene: NA
CDR3 DNA: TGCGCCAGCAGCTTGTTTACAGGAGTATCTACCGGGGAGCTGTTTTTT
CDR3 protein: CASSLFTGVSTGELFF

J gene: TRBJ1-2
V gene: TRBV3-1/TRBV3-2
clone size: NA
D gene: NA
CDR3 DNA: TGTGCCAGCAGCCAAGGGTACAGGGTTAACTATGGCTACACCTTC
CDR3 protein: CASSQGYRVNYGYTF

J gene: TRBJ2-7
V gene: TRBV6-5
clone size: few
D gene: NA
CDR3 DNA: TGTGCCAGCAGTTACAATGGACAGCTCAACTACGAGCAGTACTTC
CDR3 protein: CASSYNGQLNYEQYF

J gene: TRBJ2-1
V gene: TRBV6-1
clone size: NA
D gene: TRBD2
CDR3 DNA: TGTGCCAGCAGTGAACCGACTAGCGGGGGCCGCAATGAGCAGTTCTTC
CDR3 protein: CASSEPTSGGRNEQFF

J gene: TRBJ1-5
V gene: TRBV19
clone size: NA
D gene: TRBD1
CDR3 DNA: TGTGCCAGTAGTAAGTGGGGGACAGACAATCAGCCCCAGCATTTT
CDR3 protein: CASSKWGTDNQPQHF

J gene: TRBJ1-2
V gene: TRBV28
clone size: NA
D gene: NA
CDR3 DNA: TGTGCCAGCAGTTTATCAGGGTTCTATGGCTACACCTTC
CDR3 protein: CASSLSGFYGYTF

J gene: TRBJ2-7
V gene: TRBV7-2
clone size: NA
D gene: TRBD1
CDR3 DNA: TGTGCCAGCAGCTTGGAGACAGGGGTCGCCTCCCCTTCCTACGAGCAGTACTTC
CDR3 protein: CASSLETGVASPSYEQYF

J gene: TRBJ2-7
V gene: TRBV10-3
clone size: NA
D gene: TRBD2
CDR3 DNA: TGTGCCATCAGAGGACTAGCCGATTCCTACGAGCAGTACTTC
CDR3 protein: CAIRGLADSYEQYF

J gene: TRBJ2-7
V gene: TRBV2
clone size: NA
D gene: TRBD1
CDR3 DNA: TGTGCCACCCACAGGGGTGGGCAGAACGAGCAGTACTTC
CDR3 protein: CATHRGGQNEQYF

J gene: TRBJ2-7
V gene: TRBV24-1
clone size: NA
D gene: TRBD2
CDR3 DNA: TGTGCCACCAGTGATAAGCGGGGGGCCGAACCCTACGAGCAGTACTTC
CDR3 protein: CATSDKRGAEPYEQYF

J gene: TRBJ1-5
V gene: TRBV3-1/TRBV3-2
clone size: NA
D gene: NA
CDR3 DNA: TGTGCCAGCAGCCCTAGGAGCAATCAGCCCCAGCATTTT
CDR3 protein: CASSPRSNQPQHF

J gene: TRBJ1-5
V gene: TRBV30
clone size: NA
D gene: NA
CDR3 DNA: TGTGCCTGGAGAAACGGTGGCAATCAGCCCCAGCATTTT
CDR3 protein: CAWRNGGNQPQHF

J gene: TRBJ2-1
V gene: TRBV6-5
clone size: NA
D gene: TRBD2
CDR3 DNA: TGTGCCAGCAATTTAAACGGGAGGGTCAATGAGCAGTTCTTC
CDR3 protein: CASNLNGRVNEQFF

J gene: TRBJ2-5
V gene: TRBV7-7
clone size: NA
D gene: NA
CDR3 DNA: TGTGCTAGCAGCCCGCAAGAGACCCAGTACTTC
CDR3 protein: CASSPQETQYF

J gene: TRBJ2-1
V gene: TRBV6-4
clone size: NA
D gene: TRBD2
CDR3 DNA: TGTGCCAGCAGTGCCGTGACTAGCGGGAGTGTCGATGAGCAGTTCTTC
CDR3 protein: CASSAVTSGSVDEQFF

J gene: TRBJ2-3
V gene: TRBV7-9
clone size: NA
D gene: NA
CDR3 DNA: TGTGCCAGCAAAAGGGAGAGCACAGATACGCAGTATTTT
CDR3 protein: CASKRESTDTQYF

J gene: TRBJ1-2
V gene: TRBV18
clone size: once
D gene: NA
CDR3 DNA: TGTGCCAGCTCTACCAGCACAGGACAGAACTATGGCTACACCTTC
CDR3 protein: CASSTSTGQNYGYTF

J gene: TRBJ1-3
V gene: TRBV21-1
clone size: NA
D gene: NA
CDR3 DNA: TGTGCCAGCAGCAAAGGGAGCGAACCAGCTGGAAACACCATATATTTT
CDR3 protein: CASSKGSEPAGNTIYF

J gene: TRBJ2-3
V gene: TRBV3-1/TRBV3-2
clone size: NA
D gene: TRBD1
CDR3 DNA: TGTGCCAGCAGCCACCCGGACAGGGCTGGAGATACGCAGTATTTT
CDR3 protein: CASSHPDRAGDTQYF

J gene: TRBJ1-1
V gene: TRBV19
clone size: NA
D gene: TRBD1
CDR3 DNA: TGTGCCAGTAGTCCGACAGGGGCCTGGAACACTGAAGCTTTCTTT
CDR3 protein: CASSPTGAWNTEAFF

J gene: TRBJ2-1
V gene: TRBV5-1
clone size: NA
D gene: NA
CDR3 DNA: TGCGCCAGCAGCCCGGACCGGGGGTCTTTAAATGAGCAGTTCTTC
CDR3 protein: CASSPDRGSLNEQFF

J gene: TRBJ2-5
V gene: TRBV7-9
clone size: NA
D gene: TRBD2
CDR3 DNA: TGTGCCAGCAGCTCGACTAGCGGGAGTGAGACCCAGTACTTC
CDR3 protein: CASSSTSGSETQYF

J gene: TRBJ2-7
V gene: TRBV6-6
clone size: NA
D gene: TRBD2
CDR3 DNA: TGTGCCAGCAGTTACCCTAAGCGGGGGAAGTCCTACGAGCAGTACTTC
CDR3 protein: CASSYPKRGKSYEQYF

J gene: TRBJ1-5
V gene: TRBV7-2
clone size: NA
D gene: TRBD1
CDR3 DNA: TGTGCCAGCAGCCGGGACAGGGGGCAGCCCCAGCATTTT
CDR3 protein: CASSRDRGQPQHF

J gene: TRBJ2-4
V gene: TRBV7-2
clone size: NA
D gene: NA
CDR3 DNA: TGTGCCAGCAGCTCCCAGGGGGGAGCCAAAAACATTCAGTACTTC
CDR3 protein: CASSSQGGAKNIQYF

J gene: TRBJ2-3
V gene: TRBV4-1
clone size: NA
D gene: TRBD1
CDR3 DNA: TGCGCCAGCAGCGGACGACAGGGGAGCACAGATACGCAGTATTTT
CDR3 protein: CASSGRQGSTDTQYF

J gene: TRBJ2-5
V gene: TRBV5-1
clone size: NA
D gene: TRBD2
CDR3 DNA: TGCGCCAGCAGCTTGAGTAGCGGGACACACCAAGAGACCCAGTACTTC
CDR3 protein: CASSLSSGTHQETQYF

J gene: TRBJ1-6
V gene: TRBV11-2
clone size: NA
D gene: NA
CDR3 DNA: TGTGCCAGCAGGCAGAATAGGGGCGGCAATTCACCCCTCCACTTT
CDR3 protein: CASRQNRGGNSPLHF

J gene: TRBJ1-5
V gene: TRBV2
clone size: once
D gene: TRBD1
CDR3 DNA: TGTGCCAGCAGTGGGGAGGGGACAGGAAGGCATTTT
CDR3 protein: CASSGEGTGRHF

J gene: TRBJ2-1
V gene: TRBV7-2
clone size: once
D gene: TRBD2
CDR3 DNA: TGTGCCAGCAGCTTACAAACTTTAGCGGGAGATAGGTTCTTC
CDR3 protein: CASSLQTLAGDRFF

J gene: TRBJ1-1
V gene: TRBV7-2
clone size: NA
D gene: NA
CDR3 DNA: TGTGCCAGCAGCTTAGTTAGGCGGCCCGGTGGCACTGAAGCTTTCTTT
CDR3 protein: CASSLVRRPGGTEAFF

J gene: TRBJ2-2
V gene: TRBV7-3
clone size: NA
D gene: TRBD2
CDR3 DNA: TGTGCCAGCAGCGCCGCTAGCGGGCCCCACACCGGGGAGCTGTTTTTT
CDR3 protein: CASSAASGPHTGELFF

J gene: TRBJ2-1
V gene: TRBV5-4
clone size: NA
D gene: TRBD2
CDR3 DNA: TGTGCCAGCAGCTTAGGAGGGCTAGCGGGAGGGCCTGGTGAGCAGTTCTTC
CDR3 protein: CASSLGGLAGGPGEQFF

J gene: TRBJ1-1
V gene: TRBV4-3
clone size: NA
D gene: TRBD1
CDR3 DNA: TGCGCCAGCAGCCAAGATCCCCACGGACAGGGGGGTGAAGCTTTCTTT
CDR3 protein: CASSQDPHGQGGEAFF

J gene: TRBJ2-5
V gene: TRBV5-1
clone size: NA
D gene: NA
CDR3 DNA: TGCGCCAGCAGCCCCCGGGGAGAGACCCAGTACTTC
CDR3 protein: CASSPRGETQYF

J gene: TRBJ1-3
V gene: TRBV7-2
clone size: NA
D gene: NA
CDR3 DNA: TGTGCCAGCAGCTTAGACATAGGAGAGGGAAACACCATATATTTT
CDR3 protein: CASSLDIGEGNTIYF

J gene: TRBJ1-1
V gene: TRBV19
clone size: NA
D gene: TRBD1
CDR3 DNA: TGTGCCAGTAGTACCATCAGGGGGCGTGTCTTTGGTAACACTGAAGCTTTCTTT
CDR3 protein: CASSTIRGRVFGNTEAFF

J gene: TRBJ1-4
V gene: TRBV29-1
clone size: NA
D gene: NA
CDR3 DNA: TGCAGCGTTGGGAGGATGGGTGAAAAACTGTTTTTT
CDR3 protein: CSVGRMGEKLFF

J gene: TRBJ1-1
V gene: TRBV7-7
clone size: NA
D gene: NA
CDR3 DNA: TGTGCTAGCAGCTTAGACTCGAACACTGAAGCTTTCTTT
CDR3 protein: CASSLDSNTEAFF

J gene: TRBJ1-2
V gene: TRBV30
clone size: NA
D gene: NA
CDR3 DNA: TGTGCCTGGTCGGTAAAGGGGCTTAACTATGGCTACACCTTC
CDR3 protein: CAWSVKGLNYGYTF

J gene: TRBJ1-3
V gene: TRBV7-2
clone size: once
D gene: NA
CDR3 DNA: TGTGCCAGCAGCTCCCCTCCAGGGAGGGCCGGAAACACCATATATTTT
CDR3 protein: CASSSPPGRAGNTIYF

J gene: TRBJ2-5
V gene: TRBV11-2
clone size: few
D gene: TRBD2
CDR3 DNA: TGTGCCAGCACCCTCATCAGCGGGAGAGGGGAGACCCAGTACTTC
CDR3 protein: CASTLISGRGETQYF

J gene: TRBJ2-2
V gene: TRBV7-7
clone size: once
D gene: TRBD2
CDR3 DNA: TGTGCTAGCAGCGGGGGGACGGCGAACACCGGGGAGCTGTTTTTT
CDR3 protein: CASSGGTANTGELFF

J gene: TRBJ2-3
V gene: TRBV27
clone size: NA
D gene: NA
CDR3 DNA: TGTGCCAGCAGTCTTAGACCCCCAGGTGGGCAGTATTTT
CDR3 protein: CASSLRPPGGQYF

J gene: TRBJ2-1
V gene: TRBV30
clone size: NA
D gene: TRBD2
CDR3 DNA: TGTGCCTGGCTCCCAACTAGCGGGAGGGCCGGGATAATTGAAACTGAGCAGTTCTTC
CDR3 protein: CAWLPTSGRAGIIETEQFF

J gene: TRBJ1-1
V gene: TRBV3-1/TRBV3-2
clone size: NA
D gene: NA
CDR3 DNA: TGTGCCAGCAGCCACACGGGGAATTGGACTGAAGCTTTCTTT
CDR3 protein: CASSHTGNWTEAFF

J gene: TRBJ2-1
V gene: TRBV9
clone size: NA
D gene: TRBD2
CDR3 DNA: TGTGCCAGCAGCGTTAGGTCGACTAGCGGGGCGGATGAGCAGTTCTTC
CDR3 protein: CASSVRSTSGADEQFF